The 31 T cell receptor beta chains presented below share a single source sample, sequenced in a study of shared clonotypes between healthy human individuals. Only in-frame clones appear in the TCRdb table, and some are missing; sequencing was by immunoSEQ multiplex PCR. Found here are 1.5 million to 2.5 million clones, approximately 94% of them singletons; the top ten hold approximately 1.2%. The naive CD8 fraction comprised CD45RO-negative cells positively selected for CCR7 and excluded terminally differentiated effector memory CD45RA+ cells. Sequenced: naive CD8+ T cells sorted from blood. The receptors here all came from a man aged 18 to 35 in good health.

The CDR3 coding sequence is TGCGCCAGCAGCCAGGATCAAGCGGGAGGGGTGGGCAATGAGCAGTTCTTC. Encoded protein: CASSQDQAGGVGNEQFF. V and J are TRBV4-3 and TRBJ2-1; the match to TRBD2 covers 10 bases. Trimming removed 3 bases from V and 6 bases from J; junction bases left unmatched: 11. This CDR3 is 17 amino acids long. Germline V gives CDR1 LGHNA, CDR2 YSLEER.

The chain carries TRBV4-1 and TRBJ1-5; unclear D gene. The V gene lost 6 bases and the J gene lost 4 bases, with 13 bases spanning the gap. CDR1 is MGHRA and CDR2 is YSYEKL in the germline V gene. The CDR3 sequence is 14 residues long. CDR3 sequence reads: CASRETRNNQPQHF. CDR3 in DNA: TGCGCCAGCAGGGAGACACGGAATAATCAGCCCCAGCATTTT.

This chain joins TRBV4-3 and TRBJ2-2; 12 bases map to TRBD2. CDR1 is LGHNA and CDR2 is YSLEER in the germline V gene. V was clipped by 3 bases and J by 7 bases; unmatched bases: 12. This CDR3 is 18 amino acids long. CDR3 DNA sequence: TGCGCCAGCAGCCAGGACCCGACTAGCGGGAGTATGGTCGGGGAGCTGTTTTTT. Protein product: CASSQDPTSGSMVGELFF.

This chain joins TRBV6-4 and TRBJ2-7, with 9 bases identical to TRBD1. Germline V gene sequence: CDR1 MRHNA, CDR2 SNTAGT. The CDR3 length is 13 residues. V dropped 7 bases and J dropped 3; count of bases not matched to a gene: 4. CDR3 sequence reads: CASTGTGFYEQYF. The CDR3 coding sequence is TGTGCCAGCACAGGGACAGGGTTCTACGAGCAGTACTTC.

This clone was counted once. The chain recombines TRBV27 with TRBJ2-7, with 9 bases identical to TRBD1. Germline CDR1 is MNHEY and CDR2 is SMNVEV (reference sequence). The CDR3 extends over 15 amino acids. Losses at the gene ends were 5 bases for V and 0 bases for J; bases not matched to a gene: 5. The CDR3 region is CASSPDRGGSYEQYF. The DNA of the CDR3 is TGTGCCAGCAGTCCCGACAGGGGGGGCTCCTACGAGCAGTACTTC.

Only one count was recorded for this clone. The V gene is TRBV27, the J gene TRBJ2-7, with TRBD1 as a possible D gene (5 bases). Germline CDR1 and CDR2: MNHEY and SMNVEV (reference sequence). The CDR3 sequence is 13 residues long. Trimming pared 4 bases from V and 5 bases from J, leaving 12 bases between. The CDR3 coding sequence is TGTGCCAGCAGTTCAGGGTCGTACAACGAGCAGTACTTC. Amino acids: CASSSGSYNEQYF.

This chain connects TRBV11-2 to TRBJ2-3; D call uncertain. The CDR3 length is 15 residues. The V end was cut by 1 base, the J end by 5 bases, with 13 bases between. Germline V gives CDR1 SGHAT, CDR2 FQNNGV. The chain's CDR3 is CASSLGANGQDTQYF. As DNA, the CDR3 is TGTGCCAGCAGCTTAGGCGCGAACGGCCAAGATACGCAGTATTTT.

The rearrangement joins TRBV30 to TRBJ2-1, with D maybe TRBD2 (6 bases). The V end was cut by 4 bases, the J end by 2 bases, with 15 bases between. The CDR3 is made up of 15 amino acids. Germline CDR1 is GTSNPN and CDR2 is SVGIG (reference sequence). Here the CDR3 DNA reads TGTGCCTGGACCCCGGGTAGCGGTCCCTACAATGAGCAGTTCTTC. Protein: CAWTPGSGPYNEQFF. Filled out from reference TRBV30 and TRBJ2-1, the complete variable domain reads SQTIHQWPATLVQPVGSPLSLECTVEGTSNPNLYWYRQAAGRGLQLLFYSVGIGQISSEVPQNLSASRPQDRQFILSSKKLLLSDSGFYLCAWTPGSGPYNEQFFGPGTRLTVL.

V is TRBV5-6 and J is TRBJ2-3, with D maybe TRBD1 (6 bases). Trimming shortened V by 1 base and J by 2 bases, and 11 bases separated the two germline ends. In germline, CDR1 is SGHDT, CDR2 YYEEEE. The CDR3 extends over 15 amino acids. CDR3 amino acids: CASSLRWGLTDTQYF. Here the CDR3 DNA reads TGTGCCAGCAGCTTGAGGTGGGGGCTCACAGATACGCAGTATTTT. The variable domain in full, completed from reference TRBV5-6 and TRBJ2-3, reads DAGVTQSPTHLIKTRGQQVTLRCSPKSGHDTVSWYQQALGQGPQFIFQYYEEEERQRGNFPDRFSGHQFPNYSSELNVNALLLGDSALYLCASSLRWGLTDTQYFGPGTRLTVL.

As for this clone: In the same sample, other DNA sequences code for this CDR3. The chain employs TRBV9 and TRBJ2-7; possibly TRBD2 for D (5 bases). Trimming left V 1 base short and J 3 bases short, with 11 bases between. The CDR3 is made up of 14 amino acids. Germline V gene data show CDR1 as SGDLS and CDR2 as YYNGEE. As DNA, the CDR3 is TGTGCCAGCAGCGTATCAGGCGGAGGCTACGAGCAGTACTTC. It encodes CASSVSGGGYEQYF.

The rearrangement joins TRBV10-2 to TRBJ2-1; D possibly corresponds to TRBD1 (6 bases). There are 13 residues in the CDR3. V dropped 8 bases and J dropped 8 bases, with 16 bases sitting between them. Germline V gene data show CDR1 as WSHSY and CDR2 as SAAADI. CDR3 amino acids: CASVQGFNHEQFF. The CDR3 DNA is TGCGCCAGCGTTCAGGGGTTTAACCATGAGCAGTTCTTC.

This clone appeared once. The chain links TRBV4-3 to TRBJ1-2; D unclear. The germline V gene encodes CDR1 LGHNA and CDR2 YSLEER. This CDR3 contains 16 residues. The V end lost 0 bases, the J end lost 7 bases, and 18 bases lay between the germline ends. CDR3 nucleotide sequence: TGCGCCAGCAGCCAAGACTCTAGAGCAACCGGCGGTGGCTACACCTTC. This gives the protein CASSQDSRATGGGYTF.

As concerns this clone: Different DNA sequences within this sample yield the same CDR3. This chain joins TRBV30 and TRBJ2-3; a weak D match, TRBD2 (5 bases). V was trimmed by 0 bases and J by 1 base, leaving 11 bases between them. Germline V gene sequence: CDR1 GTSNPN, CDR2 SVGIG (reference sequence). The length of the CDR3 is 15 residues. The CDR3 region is CAWSVGGSGTDTQYF. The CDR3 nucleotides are TGTGCCTGGAGTGTAGGCGGTAGCGGCACAGATACGCAGTATTTT.

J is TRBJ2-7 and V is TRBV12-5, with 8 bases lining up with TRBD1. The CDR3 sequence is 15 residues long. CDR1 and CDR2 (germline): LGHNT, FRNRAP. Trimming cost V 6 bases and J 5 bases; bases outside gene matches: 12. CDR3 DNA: TGTGCTAGTGGCTCCGGGACAGGAATGCTAGACGAGCAGTACTTC. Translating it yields CASGSGTGMLDEQYF.

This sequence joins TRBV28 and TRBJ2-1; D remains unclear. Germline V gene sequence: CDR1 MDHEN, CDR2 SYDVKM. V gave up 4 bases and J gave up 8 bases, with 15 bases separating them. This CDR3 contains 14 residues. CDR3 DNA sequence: TGTGCCAGCAGTTGGGTCCCCCGAAGGGATGAGCAGTTCTTC. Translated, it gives CASSWVPRRDEQFF.

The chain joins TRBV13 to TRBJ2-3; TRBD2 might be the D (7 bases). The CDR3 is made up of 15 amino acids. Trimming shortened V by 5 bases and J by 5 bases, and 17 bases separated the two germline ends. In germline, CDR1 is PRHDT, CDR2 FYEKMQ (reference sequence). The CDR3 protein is CASSPLGGAEDTQYF. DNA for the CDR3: TGTGCCAGCAGCCCCCTAGGGGGGGCTGAAGATACGCAGTATTTT.

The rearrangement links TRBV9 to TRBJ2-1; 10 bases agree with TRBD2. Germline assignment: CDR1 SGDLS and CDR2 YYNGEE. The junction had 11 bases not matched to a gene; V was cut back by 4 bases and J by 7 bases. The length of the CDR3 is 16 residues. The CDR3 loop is CASSYSGGDRRNEQFF. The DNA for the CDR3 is TGTGCCAGCAGCTACAGCGGGGGGGATAGGAGGAATGAGCAGTTCTTC. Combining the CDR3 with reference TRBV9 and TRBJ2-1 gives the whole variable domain DSGVTQTPKHLITATGQRVTLRCSPRSGDLSVYWYQQSLDQGLQFLIQYYNGEERAKGNILERFSAQQFPDLHSELNLSSLELGDSALYFCASSYSGGDRRNEQFFGPGTRLTVL.

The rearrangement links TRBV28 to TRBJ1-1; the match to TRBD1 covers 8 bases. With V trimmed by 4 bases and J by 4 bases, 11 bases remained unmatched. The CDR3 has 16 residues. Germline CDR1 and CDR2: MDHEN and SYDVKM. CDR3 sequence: CASSYLDREGFTEAFF. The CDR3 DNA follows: TGTGCCAGCAGTTACCTGGACAGGGAGGGGTTCACTGAAGCTTTCTTT.

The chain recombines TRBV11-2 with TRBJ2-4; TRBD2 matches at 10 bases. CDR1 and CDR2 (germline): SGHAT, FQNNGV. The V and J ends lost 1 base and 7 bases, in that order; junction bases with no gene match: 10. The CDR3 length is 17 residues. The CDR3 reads CASSLGQREGQSNIQYF. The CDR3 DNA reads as TGTGCCAGCAGCTTAGGCCAGCGGGAGGGCCAATCGAACATTCAGTACTTC.

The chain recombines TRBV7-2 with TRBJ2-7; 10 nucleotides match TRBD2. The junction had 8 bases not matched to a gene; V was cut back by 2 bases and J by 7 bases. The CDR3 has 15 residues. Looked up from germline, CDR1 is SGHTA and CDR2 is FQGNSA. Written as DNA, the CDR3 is TGTGCCAGCAGCTTATATCCGACTAGCGGGTTTGAGCAGTACTTC. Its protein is CASSLYPTSGFEQYF.

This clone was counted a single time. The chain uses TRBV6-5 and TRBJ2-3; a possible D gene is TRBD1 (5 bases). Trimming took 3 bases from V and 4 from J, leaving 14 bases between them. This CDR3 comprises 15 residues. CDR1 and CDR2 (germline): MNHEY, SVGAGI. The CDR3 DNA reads TGTGCCAGCAGTTATGGACACTCGGACGCAGATACGCAGTATTTT. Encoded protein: CASSYGHSDADTQYF.

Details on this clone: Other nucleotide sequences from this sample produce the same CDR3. CDR3 nucleotides: TGTGCCAGCAGCTTATTGGACTCCTACAATGAGCAGTTCTTC. It codes for CASSLLDSYNEQFF. The V gene is TRBV7-8, the J gene TRBJ2-1; no definite D call. Trimming left V 2 bases short and J 0 bases short, with 5 bases between. CDR3 length: 14 residues. Germline V lookup: CDR1 SGHVS, CDR2 FQNEAQ.

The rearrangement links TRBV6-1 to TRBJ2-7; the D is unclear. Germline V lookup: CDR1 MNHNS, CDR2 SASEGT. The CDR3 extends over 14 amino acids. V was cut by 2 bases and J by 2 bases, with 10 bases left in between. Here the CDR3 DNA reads TGTGCCAGCAGTGAACCCACAGCCGCCTACGAGCAGTACTTC. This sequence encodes CASSEPTAAYEQYF.

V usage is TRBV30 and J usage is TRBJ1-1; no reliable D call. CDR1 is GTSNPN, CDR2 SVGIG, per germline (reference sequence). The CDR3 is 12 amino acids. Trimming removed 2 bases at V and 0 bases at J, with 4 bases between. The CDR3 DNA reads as TGTGCCTGGAGTTGGGTGAACACTGAAGCTTTCTTT. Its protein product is CAWSWVNTEAFF.

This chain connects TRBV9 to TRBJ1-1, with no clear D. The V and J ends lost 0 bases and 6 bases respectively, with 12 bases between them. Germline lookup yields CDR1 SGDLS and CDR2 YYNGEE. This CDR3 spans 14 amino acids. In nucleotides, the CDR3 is TGTGCCAGCAGCGTAGACGGGGTGGCCTCTGAAGCTTTCTTT. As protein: CASSVDGVASEAFF.

CDR3 coding DNA: TGTGCCAGCAGCTTAGATGGGGGGATGAACACTGAAGCTTTCTTT. Its translation is CASSLDGGMNTEAFF. The chain employs TRBV7-2 and TRBJ1-1; D might be TRBD1 (5 bases). Trimming took off 1 base at V and 0 bases at J, with 9 bases between the two ends. The CDR3 totals 15 residues. Germline V gene lookup returns CDR1 SGHTA and CDR2 FQGNSA.

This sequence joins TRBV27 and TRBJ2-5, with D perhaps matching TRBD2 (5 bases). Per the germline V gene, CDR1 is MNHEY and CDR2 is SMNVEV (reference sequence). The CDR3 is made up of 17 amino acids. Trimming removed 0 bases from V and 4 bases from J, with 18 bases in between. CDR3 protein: CASSLSDPGSWTETQYF. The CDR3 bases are TGTGCCAGCAGTTTATCCGACCCGGGATCCTGGACAGAGACCCAGTACTTC.

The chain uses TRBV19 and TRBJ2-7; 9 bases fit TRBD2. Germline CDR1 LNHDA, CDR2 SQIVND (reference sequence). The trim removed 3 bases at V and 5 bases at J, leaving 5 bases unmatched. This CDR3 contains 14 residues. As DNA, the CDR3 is TGTGCCAGTAGTATCGCTAGCGGGGACCACGAGCAGTACTTC. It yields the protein CASSIASGDHEQYF.

CDR3 nucleotides: TGTGCCAGCACCTACAATGTGGGCCGAATCCTCGGGGCCCAGTACTTC. It specifies CASTYNVGRILGAQYF. The genes are TRBV7-9 and TRBJ2-5, with D maybe TRBD2 (5 bases). CDR3 length: 16 amino acids. Trimming pared 7 bases from V and 9 bases from J, leaving 27 bases between. Per germline, CDR1 SEHNR and CDR2 FQNEAQ (reference sequence). The entire variable domain, with the rest obtained from reference TRBV7-9 and TRBJ2-5, is as follows: DTGVSQNPRHKITKRGQNVTFRCDPISEHNRLYWYRQTLGQGPEFLTYFQNEAQLEKSRLLSDRFSAERPKGSFSTLEIQRTEQGDSAMYLCASTYNVGRILGAQYFGPGTRLLVL.

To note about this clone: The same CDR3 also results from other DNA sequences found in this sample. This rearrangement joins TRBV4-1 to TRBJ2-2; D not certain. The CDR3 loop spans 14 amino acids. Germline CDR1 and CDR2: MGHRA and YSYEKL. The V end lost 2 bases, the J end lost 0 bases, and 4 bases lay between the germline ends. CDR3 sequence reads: CASSQFANTGELFF. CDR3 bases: TGCGCCAGCAGCCAATTTGCGAACACCGGGGAGCTGTTTTTT.

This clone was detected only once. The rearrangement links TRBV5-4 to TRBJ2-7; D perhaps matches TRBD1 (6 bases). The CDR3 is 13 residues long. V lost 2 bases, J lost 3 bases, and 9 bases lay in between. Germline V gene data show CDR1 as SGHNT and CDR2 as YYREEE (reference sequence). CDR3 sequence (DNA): TGTGCCAGCAGCTTTGGCAGGGGCTACGAGCAGTACTTC. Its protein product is CASSFGRGYEQYF. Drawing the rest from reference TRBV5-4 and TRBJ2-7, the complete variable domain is ETGVTQSPTHLIKTRGQQVTLRCSSQSGHNTVSWYQQALGQGPQFIFQYYREEENGRGNFPPRFSGLQFPNYSSELNVNALELDDSALYLCASSFGRGYEQYFGPGTRLTVT.